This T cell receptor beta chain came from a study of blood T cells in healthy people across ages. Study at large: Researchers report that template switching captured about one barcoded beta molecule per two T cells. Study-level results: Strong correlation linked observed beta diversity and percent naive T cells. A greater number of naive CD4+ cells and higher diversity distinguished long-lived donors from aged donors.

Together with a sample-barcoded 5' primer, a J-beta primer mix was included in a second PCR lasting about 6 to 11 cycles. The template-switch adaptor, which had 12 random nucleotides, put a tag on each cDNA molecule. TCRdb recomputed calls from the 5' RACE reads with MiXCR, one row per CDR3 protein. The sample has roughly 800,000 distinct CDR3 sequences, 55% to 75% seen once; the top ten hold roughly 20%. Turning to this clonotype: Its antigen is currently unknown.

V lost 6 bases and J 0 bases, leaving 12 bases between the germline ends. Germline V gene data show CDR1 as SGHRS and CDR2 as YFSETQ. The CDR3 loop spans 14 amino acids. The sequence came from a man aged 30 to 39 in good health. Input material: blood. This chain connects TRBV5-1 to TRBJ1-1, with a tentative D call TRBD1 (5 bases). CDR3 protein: CASKDGALNTEAFF. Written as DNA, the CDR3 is TGCGCCAGCAAGGATGGGGCCCTGAACACTGAAGCTTTCTTT.